This T cell receptor (beta chain) comes out of a study of long-term antiretroviral therapy in people with HIV. Only a few counts were recorded for this clone. Running of the v3.0 immunoSEQ assay took place at survey level. TCRdb keeps only in-frame clones here, not all; method: immunoSEQ multiplex PCR. The repertoire includes about 20,000 clones, roughly 83% of them detected once, and approximately 8.8% sits in the top ten. The germline gives CDR1 KGHSH, CDR2 LQKENI. This CDR3 spans 13 amino acids. V was clipped by 5 bases and J by 5 bases, with 9 bases between them. Here the sequenced sample was unsorted PBMCs, taken 1.2 years after starting antiretroviral therapy. The source of this sequence is a woman aged 40 to 49 with HIV. J is TRBJ2-2 and V is TRBV18; no clear D. The CDR3 spells CASSVMTTGELFF. DNA for the CDR3: TGTGCCAGCTCAGTTATGACGACCGGGGAGCTGTTTTTT.